The 24 T cell receptor beta chains presented below share a single source sample, sequenced in a study of Graves' ophthalmopathy and Graves' hyperthyroidism. Investigators amplified TCR beta CDR3 regions from RNA transcripts. Following a first-round RT-PCR that used HTBI primers, a second-round multiplex PCR was carried out. TCRdb called the multiplex PCR reads again in MiXCR, with one record for every CDR3 protein. The sample shows a few hundred thousand distinct CDR3 sequences, around 16% of them seen only once. Source material: peripheral blood. Receptor source: a woman younger than 35 with Graves' ophthalmopathy.

This clonotype has at least ten counts. The V and J genes are TRBV10-3 and TRBJ2-2; D remains unclear. Germline CDR1 reads ENHRY; CDR2 reads SYGVKD. The germline V and J ends were trimmed by 8 bases and 0 bases, with 13 bases remaining between them. CDR3 length: 15 amino acids. The CDR3 spells CAIGFGFANTGELFF. CDR3 DNA: TGTGCCATCGGGTTCGGGTTCGCGAACACCGGGGAGCTGTTTTTT.

This clonotype was detected many times. The chain has TRBV12-3 or TRBV12-4 and TRBJ1-2, with D unclear. The CDR3 runs 14 residues. The germline V and J ends were trimmed by 3 bases and 3 bases, with 11 bases remaining between them. This CDR3 is CASSFAGSHYGYTF. The CDR3 DNA follows: TGTGCCAGCAGTTTTGCGGGGTCCCACTATGGCTACACCTTC.

Ten or more counts support this clonotype. This chain uses TRBV11-2 with TRBJ2-7; TRBD2 aligns across 7 bases. The germline CDR1 and CDR2 sequences are SGHAT and FQNNGV. V lost 3 bases and J lost 10; bases outside the gene matches: 3. CDR3 length: 11 amino acids. CDR3 nucleotide sequence: TGTGCCAGCAGCTTTGGGACTATACAGTACTTC. It codes for CASSFGTIQYF.

This clonotype was counted many times. This rearrangement joins TRBV11-2 to TRBJ1-2; D perhaps matches TRBD1 (5 bases). The CDR3 is 14 amino acids. The germline V and J ends were trimmed by 1 base and 6 bases, with 12 bases remaining between them. Germline CDR1 is SGHAT and CDR2 is FQNNGV. CDR3 nucleotides: TGTGCCAGCAGCTTAGGTTTGGGGGATAATGGCTACACCTTC. As protein: CASSLGLGDNGYTF.

This clonotype was picked up many times. Germline and junction disagree at one end, which may indicate a read error. This chain joins TRBV7-9 and TRBJ2-1; TRBD2 is a possible D gene (6 bases). CDR3 length: 12 amino acids. Per the germline V gene, CDR1 is SEHNR and CDR2 is FQNEAQ (reference sequence). In nucleotides, the CDR3 is TGTGCCAGCAGCCCCCCGGGGACTGAAGGGTACTTC. Amino acids: CASSPPGTEGYF.

This clonotype appeared many times. The genes are TRBV12-3 or TRBV12-4 and TRBJ2-5, with D possibly matching TRBD2 (6 bases). There are 14 residues in the CDR3. V was trimmed by 6 bases and J by 4 bases, leaving 15 bases between them. In DNA form, the CDR3 reads TGTGCCAGCAGCCCTAAGCGGGCCGGAGAGACCCAGTACTTC. Its protein product is CASSPKRAGETQYF.

The rearrangement links TRBV5-1 to TRBJ1-6; D call uncertain. The CDR3 extends over 16 amino acids. V lost 0 bases and J 7 bases, leaving 14 bases between the germline ends. Germline V CDR1 and CDR2: SGHRS, YFSETQ. In DNA form, the CDR3 reads TGCGCCAGCAGCTTGGTGGCAGGTCTACGGAATTCACCCCTCCACTTT. It codes for CASSLVAGLRNSPLHF.

This clonotype was detected ten times or more. The chain is built from TRBV7-9 and TRBJ2-5; D is possibly TRBD1 (5 bases). The germline CDR1 and CDR2 sequences are SEHNR and FQNEAQ (reference sequence). The length of the CDR3 is 15 residues. The ends were cut back, 6 bases at V and 4 bases at J, with 18 bases in the middle. The CDR3 protein is CASSPKIRVGETQYF. The CDR3 DNA reads TGTGCCAGCAGTCCAAAGATCAGGGTTGGAGAGACCCAGTACTTC.

This clonotype was counted ten times or more. V and J are TRBV27 and TRBJ1-1, with 8 bases that match TRBD1. Per germline, CDR1 MNHEY and CDR2 SMNVEV (reference sequence). With 4 bases clipped from V and 11 bases from J, the junction kept 18 bases outside the gene matches. The CDR3 has 16 residues. CDR3 DNA: TGTGCCAGCAGTTCCCTCGGGACAGGACGCCATATGAGGGCTTTCTTT. Translation gives CASSSLGTGRHMRAFF.

This clonotype was observed at least ten times. The rearrangement uses TRBV24-1 and TRBJ1-5, with TRBD1 matching over 7 bases. Germline assignment: CDR1 KGHDR and CDR2 SFDVKD. With 2 bases clipped from V and 4 bases from J, the junction kept 13 bases outside the gene matches. The CDR3 length is 18 residues. The CDR3 bases are TGTGCCACCAGTGATTCTGGGCTGACAGGGATTTGGAATCAGCCCCAGCATTTT. Translating it yields CATSDSGLTGIWNQPQHF.

Ten or more counts support this clonotype. The rearrangement joins TRBV4-2 to TRBJ1-1; D may be TRBD1 (6 bases). The V and J ends lost 6 bases and 1 base respectively, with 12 bases between them. CDR3 length: 14 residues. Per the germline V gene, CDR1 is LGHNA and CDR2 is YNFKEQ. This chain's CDR3 is CASSEQGENTEAFF. The DNA of the CDR3 is TGTGCCAGCAGTGAACAGGGTGAGAACACTGAAGCTTTCTTT.

J is TRBJ2-7 and V is TRBV28; TRBD1 agrees at 9 bases. This CDR3 comprises 15 residues. J gave up 0 bases and V 7 bases, and 7 bases lay outside the gene matches. CDR1 is MDHEN and CDR2 is SYDVKM in the germline V gene. The CDR3 reads CASNGQGTHSYEQYF. For the CDR3, the DNA is TGTGCCAGCAACGGACAGGGGACACACTCCTACGAGCAGTACTTC.

This clonotype was observed a few times. The genes are TRBV6-2 or TRBV6-3 and TRBJ2-2; a weak D match, TRBD2 (6 bases). Trimming removed 4 bases at V and 5 bases at J, with 14 bases between. The CDR3 totals 15 residues. Germline V gene sequence: CDR1 MNHEY, CDR2 SVGEGT. The DNA of the CDR3 is TGTGCCAGCAGTTTTCGAACACGGGGGACCGGGGAGCTGTTTTTT. This translates into CASSFRTRGTGELFF.

This clonotype was detected only a few times. One end of the junction does not line up with germline, which may come from a read error. CDR3 nucleotides: TGCGCCAGCAGCTTGGGACAGGGGGATTATAGCAATCAGCTCCAGCATTTT. Translation gives CASSLGQGDYSNQLQHF. The gene calls are TRBV5-1 and TRBJ1-5; 9 bases are shared with TRBD1. The CDR3 runs 17 residues. Germline lookup yields CDR1 SGHRS and CDR2 YFSETQ.

The table lists this clonotype with many counts. The V and J genes are TRBV7-2 and TRBJ2-7, with 9 bases fitting TRBD1. The V and J ends lost 2 bases and 6 bases, in that order; junction bases with no gene match: 8. The CDR3 totals 15 residues. Germline V gene data show CDR1 as SGHTA and CDR2 as FQGNSA. DNA of the CDR3: TGTGCCAGCAGCTTAAGCTCGGGACAGGGTGGCGAGCAGTACTTC. It translates to CASSLSSGQGGEQYF. The full variable domain, with the rest looked up from reference TRBV7-2 and TRBJ2-7, is GAGVSQSPSNKVTEKGKDVELRCDPISGHTALYWYRQSLGQGLEFLIYFQGNSAPDKSGLPSDRFSAERTGGSVSTLTIQRTQQEDSAVYLCASSLSSGQGGEQYFGPGTRLTVT.

This clonotype has ten or more counts. The genes are TRBV28 and TRBJ1-5; tentatively, D is TRBD1 (5 bases). Germline lookup yields CDR1 MDHEN and CDR2 SYDVKM. The CDR3 extends over 14 amino acids. The germline V and J ends were trimmed by 9 bases and 7 bases, with 19 bases remaining between them. The CDR3 coding sequence is TGTGCCAGTTCTCTCGGACAACCACACCAGCCCCAGCATTTT. Residues: CASSLGQPHQPQHF.

The sample holds many counts of this clonotype. The V call is TRBV12-3 or TRBV12-4, the J call TRBJ2-7; a possible D gene is TRBD2 (8 bases). The CDR3 totals 14 residues. V was shortened by 7 bases and J by 1 base, with 14 bases between the two germline ends. CDR3 amino acids: CASTRGGQSYEQYF. DNA of the CDR3: TGTGCCAGCACCCGGGGGGGACAGTCCTACGAGCAGTACTTC.

The V gene is TRBV6-1, the J gene TRBJ1-1; 8 positions agree with TRBD1. This CDR3 has 14 residues. The V and J ends lost 3 bases and 3 bases, in that order; junction bases with no gene match: 3. Germline CDR1 and CDR2: MNHNS and SASEGT. The CDR3 reads CASSEGTGDTEAFF. CDR3 sequence (DNA): TGTGCCAGCAGTGAGGGGACAGGCGACACTGAAGCTTTCTTT.

This clonotype was recorded many times. The J gene is TRBJ1-6, the V gene TRBV4-3; D is uncertain. The CDR3 totals 13 residues. V was trimmed by 3 bases and J by 6 bases, leaving 6 bases between them. The germline V gene encodes CDR1 LGHNA and CDR2 YSLEER. The DNA for the CDR3 is TGCGCCAGCAGCCAGCTCAGTAATTCACCCCTCCACTTT. Encoded protein: CASSQLSNSPLHF.

The chain carries TRBV12-3 or TRBV12-4 and TRBJ2-4; either TRBD1 or TRBD2 may supply D (7 bases each). The CDR3 runs to 14 residues. V was clipped by 6 bases and J by 6 bases, with 15 bases between them. CDR3 residues: CASSPGGRGNIQYF. CDR3 coding DNA: TGTGCCAGCAGCCCAGGGGGGAGGGGAAACATTCAGTACTTC.

This chain joins TRBV28 and TRBJ2-7; TRBD2 matches at 11 bases. This CDR3 has 16 amino acids. Germline V lookup: CDR1 MDHEN, CDR2 SYDVKM. Losses at the gene ends were 4 bases for V and 5 bases for J; bases not matched to a gene: 10. The CDR3 sequence: CASSYPLAGVLNEQYF. The CDR3 bases are TGTGCCAGCAGTTACCCACTAGCGGGAGTTCTAAACGAGCAGTACTTC.

In this sample, this clonotype turned up a few times. The chain links TRBV7-4 to TRBJ2-7; 13 positions agree with TRBD2. CDR1 SGHVT and CDR2 SQSDAQ come from the germline V gene. Losses at the gene ends were 1 base for V and 4 bases for J; bases not matched to a gene: 7. CDR3 length: 17 amino acids. CDR3 protein: CASSLGSRTSGSYEQYF. The CDR3 DNA reads as TGTGCCAGCAGCTTAGGTTCTCGGACTAGCGGGAGTTACGAGCAGTACTTC.

This clonotype was detected ten times or more. The chain joins TRBV14 to TRBJ2-7; 7 bases are shared with TRBD1. Unmatched junction bases numbered 3, after V lost 1 base and J lost 6 bases. The CDR3 extends over 13 amino acids. Germline V lookup: CDR1 SGHDN, CDR2 FVKESK. The CDR3 DNA is TGTGCCAGCAGCCAAGTTAGGGGGCTCGAGCAGTACTTC. Translated, it gives CASSQVRGLEQYF.

Worth noting for this clonotype: The missing conserved phenylalanine or tryptophan at the end of this CDR3 makes a read error likely. The chain combines TRBV7-8 with TRBJ2-7, with 8 bases lining up with TRBD1. The germline CDR1 and CDR2 sequences are SGHVS and FQNEAQ. The length of the CDR3 is 18 residues. The V segment lost 0 bases and the J segment 1 base; nucleotides outside the gene matches: 11. CDR3: CASSLASFGTGRSYEQYL. The CDR3 nucleotides are TGTGCCAGCAGCTTAGCGTCTTTTGGGACAGGCCGATCCTACGAGCAGTACCTC.